A selection of T cell receptor beta chains follows, all from one sample in a study of technical replicates of blood from a handful of donors. Method: immunoSEQ multiplex PCR; TCRdb's copy keeps in-frame clones and lacks some. Among more than 70,000 clones listed, approximately 96% were seen once. The sequenced sample was T cells isolated from PBMCs. These receptors were obtained from a human donor in good health. The CDR3 runs from the conserved cysteine through the conserved F or W. D genes are given only for firm matches. Size values are once, few and many counts, or a class for expanded clones, and some rows have none.

clone size,J gene,D gene,V gene,CDR3 protein,CDR3 DNA
.,TRBJ1-5,.,TRBV7-9,CASSPEGPFQPQHF,TGTGCCAGCAGCCCGGAGGGTCCCTTTCAGCCCCAGCATTTT
.,TRBJ2-7,TRBD1,TRBV6-1,CASSEDRGTGVYEQYF,TGTGCCAGCAGTGAAGATAGGGGGACAGGGGTATACGAGCAGTACTTC
.,TRBJ2-7,TRBD2,TRBV11-3,CASSARLALSYEQYF,TGTGCCAGCAGCGCTCGACTAGCCCTGTCTTACGAGCAGTACTTC
.,TRBJ2-7,TRBD2,TRBV7-2,CASSTLAGGPDEQYF,TGTGCCAGCAGCACCCTAGCGGGAGGGCCGGACGAGCAGTACTTC
.,TRBJ1-1,.,TRBV20-1,CSASWGAEAFF,TGCAGTGCTAGTTGGGGGGCTGAAGCTTTCTTT
once,TRBJ2-2,.,TRBV6-6,CASRPAPVGAGELFF,TGTGCCAGCAGACCAGCGCCGGTAGGAGCCGGGGAGCTGTTTTTT
.,TRBJ1-2,.,TRBV19,CASSAPAGGYTF,TGTGCCAGTAGTGCCCCCGCGGGGGGCTACACCTTC
once,TRBJ2-7,.,TRBV14,CASSPWGVGEQYF,TGTGCCAGCAGCCCCTGGGGGGTCGGCGAGCAGTACTTC
.,TRBJ2-2,TRBD2,TRBV19,CASSIWTSGRITGELFF,TGTGCCAGTAGTATATGGACTAGCGGGAGGATCACCGGGGAGCTGTTTTTT
.,TRBJ1-2,.,TRBV5-5,CASSLRAGLDYGYTF,TGTGCCAGCAGCTTGCGCGCAGGTTTGGACTATGGCTACACCTTC
.,TRBJ1-6,.,TRBV6-1,CASSEALITLGSPLHF,TGTGCCAGCAGTGAAGCGCTGATTACCTTGGGCTCACCCCTCCACTTT
.,TRBJ2-7,TRBD1,TRBV11-2,CASSLVGQGLQYF,TGTGCCAGCAGCTTAGTGGGACAGGGTTTGCAGTACTTC
once,TRBJ2-7,TRBD2,TRBV6-5,CASSSASGSGNEQYF,TGTGCCAGCAGTTCCGCTAGCGGGAGTGGAAACGAGCAGTACTTC
.,TRBJ2-7,.,TRBV21-1,CASSKDGRGLTYEQYF,TGTGCCAGCAGCAAAGATGGCAGGGGCCTGACCTACGAGCAGTACTTC
.,TRBJ2-1,TRBD2,TRBV5-1,CASSTSGRASDEQFF,TGCGCCAGCAGTACTAGCGGGAGGGCCTCGGATGAGCAGTTCTTC
.,TRBJ2-2,TRBD2,TRBV18,CASSPWTSGSFTGELFF,TGTGCCAGCTCACCATGGACTAGCGGGAGCTTCACCGGGGAGCTGTTTTTT
.,TRBJ2-3,TRBD2,TRBV28,CASSYSGRTDTQYF,TGTGCCAGCAGTTATAGCGGGAGAACAGATACGCAGTATTTT
.,TRBJ1-2,.,TRBV15,CATSRAPGGRGYTF,TGTGCCACCAGCAGAGCTCCCGGGGGTCGTGGCTACACCTTC
.,TRBJ1-3,.,TRBV29-1,CSVEEGPGNTIYF,TGCAGCGTTGAAGAGGGCCCTGGAAACACCATATATTTT
.,TRBJ1-1,TRBD1,TRBV11-2,CASSLAIGDRAITEAFF,TGTGCCAGCAGCTTAGCGATTGGGGACAGGGCGATCACTGAAGCTTTCTTT
.,TRBJ1-1,TRBD1,TRBV27,CASSTGVGTEAFF,TGTGCCAGCAGTACAGGGGTGGGCACTGAAGCTTTCTTT
.,TRBJ2-6,.,TRBV27,CASSSGTLAVLTF,TGTGCCAGCAGTTCAGGGACATTGGCCGTCCTGACTTTC
.,TRBJ2-1,.,TRBV12-5,CASGLVLRSDSYNEQFF,TGTGCTAGTGGTTTGGTACTGAGGTCGGACTCCTACAATGAGCAGTTCTTC
.,TRBJ1-5,.,TRBV21-1,CASSSPTGCQPQHF,TGTGCCAGCAGCAGCCCGACAGGGTGCCAGCCCCAGCATTTT
.,TRBJ1-5,.,TRBV6-5,CASSLGGFQPQHF,TGTGCCAGCAGTTTAGGAGGGTTTCAGCCCCAGCATTTT